One and the same sample provided the 30 T cell receptor beta chains below, sequenced in a study of T cell responses to AZD1222 COVID-19 vaccine. Libraries were prepared by immunoSEQ multiplex PCR; TCRdb keeps only in-frame clonotypes and omits some of them. The sample includes roughly 150,000 clones, roughly 91% of them seen just once. The sequenced sample was peripheral blood, obtained on day 0 of AZD1222 vaccination. These receptors came from an adult in good health.

The chain employs TRBV6-2 or TRBV6-3 and TRBJ1-2, with unresolved D. Deletions cut 6 bases from V and 0 bases from J, with 11 bases between. Germline assignment: CDR1 MNHEY and CDR2 SVGEGT. This CDR3 is 14 amino acids long. DNA of the CDR3: TGTGCCAGCAGCCTGGGATTTGCTAACTATGGCTACACCTTC. Its protein is CASSLGFANYGYTF.

This rearrangement joins TRBV6-5 to TRBJ2-1; 8 nucleotides agree with TRBD1. Trimming removed 6 bases from V and 8 bases from J; junction bases left unmatched: 6. The V gene's germline CDR1 is MNHEY and CDR2 SVGAGI. The CDR3 consists of 13 residues. This CDR3 is CASSYDRGDEQFF. CDR3 bases: TGTGCCAGCAGCTATGACAGGGGCGATGAGCAGTTCTTC.

This chain uses TRBV9 with TRBJ1-2; 9 bases are shared with TRBD1. The V gene's germline CDR1 is SGDLS and CDR2 YYNGEE. The CDR3 has 14 residues. J gave up 2 bases and V 4 bases, and 3 bases lay outside the gene matches. CDR3 nucleotides: TGTGCCAGCAGCTACGGACAGGGGAACTATGGCTACACCTTC. It yields the protein CASSYGQGNYGYTF.

The chain is built from TRBV7-9 and TRBJ2-6; 7 bases agree with TRBD1. This CDR3 has 15 amino acids. Per germline, CDR1 SEHNR and CDR2 FQNEAQ (reference sequence). Germline trimming cut 3 bases from V and 3 bases from J; bases unmatched to any gene: 2. CDR3 in DNA: TGTGCCAGCAGCTTTCAGGGGGTTGGGGCCAACGTCCTGACTTTC. Translated: CASSFQGVGANVLTF. Together with reference TRBV7-9 and TRBJ2-6, the CDR3 gives the full variable domain: DTGVSQNPRHKITKRGQNVTFRCDPISEHNRLYWYRQTLGQGPEFLTYFQNEAQLEKSRLLSDRFSAERPKGSFSTLEIQRTEQGDSAMYLCASSFQGVGANVLTFGAGSRLTVL.

This sequence joins TRBV6-6 and TRBJ2-2; 10 nucleotides line up with TRBD2. The CDR3 is 16 amino acids. With 3 bases clipped from V and 5 bases from J, the junction kept 6 bases outside the gene matches. Germline V gene data show CDR1 as MNHNY and CDR2 as SVGAGI (reference sequence). The CDR3 coding sequence is TGTGCCAGCAGTTATCCAAGGACTAGCGGAACCGGGGAGCTGTTTTTT. Amino acid sequence: CASSYPRTSGTGELFF.

V and J are TRBV28 and TRBJ1-5; D is ambiguous. Germline lookup yields CDR1 MDHEN and CDR2 SYDVKM. V was cut by 7 bases and J by 0 bases, with 19 bases left in between. The CDR3 extends over 17 amino acids. The CDR3 protein is CASIGSGWEYSNQPQHF. CDR3 bases: TGTGCCAGCATAGGTTCTGGTTGGGAGTATAGCAATCAGCCCCAGCATTTT.

In DNA, the CDR3 is TGTGCCAGCAGTTATACAGGGGGTCAGCCCCAGCATTTT. Its protein product is CASSYTGGQPQHF. The rearrangement joins TRBV27 to TRBJ1-5; TRBD1 matches 8 bases. The length of the CDR3 is 13 residues. Germline assignment: CDR1 MNHEY and CDR2 SMNVEV (reference sequence). The J segment lost 6 bases and the V segment lost 4 bases, leaving 2 bases of the junction unmatched.

V is TRBV9 and J is TRBJ2-7, with unresolved D. This CDR3 is built from 13 residues. The germline V gene has CDR1 SGDLS and CDR2 YYNGEE. Trimming pared 6 bases from V and 7 bases from J, leaving 17 bases between. CDR3 region: CASTNTHRGEQYF. CDR3 DNA sequence: TGTGCCAGCACCAACACCCATCGTGGGGAGCAGTACTTC.

In DNA, the CDR3 is TGTGCCAGCAGTACAGGTGCTCGGCAGTTCTTC. Translated, it gives CASSTGARQFF. V usage is TRBV27 and J usage is TRBJ2-1; possibly TRBD1 for D (5 bases). Trimming stripped 5 bases from V and 12 bases from J, with 11 bases between. The CDR3 is 11 residues long. The germline gives CDR1 MNHEY, CDR2 SMNVEV (reference sequence).

The chain has TRBV6-6 and TRBJ2-1; D is unclear. The germline V gene encodes CDR1 MNHNY and CDR2 SVGAGI (reference sequence). V lost 6 bases and J lost 7, with 19 bases in between. This CDR3 is 15 amino acids long. For the CDR3, the DNA is TGTGCCAGCAGCCTGTTAGGAAGGTTGTCAAATGAGCAGTTCTTC. Translation gives CASSLLGRLSNEQFF.

This clone was seen once. This chain uses TRBV5-1 with TRBJ2-1; the match to TRBD2 covers 7 bases. The CDR3 is made up of 16 amino acids. V dropped 1 base and J dropped 5; count of bases not matched to a gene: 9. Looked up from germline, CDR1 is SGHRS and CDR2 is YFSETQ. The CDR3 DNA follows: TGCGCCAGCAGCTTGAGTCGCAGCGGGGCCCACAATGAGCAGTTCTTC. This codes for CASSLSRSGAHNEQFF.

A word on this clone: Germline is not matched at one junction end, which may reflect a read error. This chain links TRBV20-1 with TRBJ1-2; no clear D gene. Germline V CDR1 and CDR2: DFQATT, SNEGSKA (reference sequence). This CDR3 spans 11 amino acids. The CDR3 is CSASRRPRWVF. The CDR3 region has the DNA TGCAGTGCTAGTCGGAGGCCGCGCTGGGTGTTC.

This clone has more than one count but fewer than ten. The chain carries TRBV12-3 or TRBV12-4 and TRBJ1-5; D is perhaps TRBD1 (6 bases). V lost 6 bases to trimming and J lost 4 bases, with 10 bases between them. CDR3 length: 13 amino acids. The CDR3 is CASRAQGNQPQHF. Here the CDR3 DNA reads TGTGCCAGCAGAGCACAGGGAAATCAGCCCCAGCATTTT.

The V gene is TRBV18, the J gene TRBJ2-1, with D hard to call. The CDR3 length is 15 residues. Trimming took off 3 bases at V and 3 bases at J, with 12 bases between the two ends. Germline lookup yields CDR1 KGHSH and CDR2 LQKENI. The CDR3 is CASSPFKTYYNEQFF. CDR3 DNA sequence: TGTGCCAGCTCACCGTTTAAAACATACTACAATGAGCAGTTCTTC.

J is TRBJ1-1 and V is TRBV12-3 or TRBV12-4; D gene uncertain. The CDR3 covers 12 residues. The V and J ends lost 5 bases and 4 bases respectively, with 8 bases between them. The CDR3 DNA follows: TGTGCCAGCAGTCTCCGGAGCACTGAAGCTTTCTTT. This translates into CASSLRSTEAFF.

As concerns this clone: Additional DNA sequences in this sample encode the identical CDR3. The rearrangement joins TRBV7-3 to TRBJ1-1; D uncertain. The V gene lost 2 bases and the J gene lost 0 bases, with 4 bases spanning the gap. Germline V CDR1 and CDR2: SGHTA, FQGTGA. The CDR3 spans 13 residues. The CDR3 here is CASSLGMNTEAFF. In nucleotides, the CDR3 is TGTGCCAGCAGCTTAGGGATGAACACTGAAGCTTTCTTT.

The chain links TRBV9 to TRBJ1-1; perhaps TRBD1 as D (5 bases). This CDR3 region has 14 residues. V dropped 2 bases and J dropped 2 bases, with 10 bases sitting between them. Germline loops: CDR1 SGDLS, CDR2 YYNGEE. DNA of the CDR3: TGTGCCAGCAGCGTTACAGGAGCTAACACTGAAGCTTTCTTT. Protein sequence: CASSVTGANTEAFF. Filled out from reference TRBV9 and TRBJ1-1, the complete variable domain reads DSGVTQTPKHLITATGQRVTLRCSPRSGDLSVYWYQQSLDQGLQFLIQYYNGEERAKGNILERFSAQQFPDLHSELNLSSLELGDSALYFCASSVTGANTEAFFGQGTRLTVV.

The chain links TRBV24-1 to TRBJ1-2; D is unclear. V lost 0 bases and J 8 bases, leaving 9 bases between the germline ends. Per germline, CDR1 KGHDR and CDR2 SFDVKD. The CDR3 sequence is 13 residues long. CDR3 in amino acids: CATSDLEGGGYTF. The CDR3 DNA reads as TGTGCCACCAGTGATTTGGAGGGCGGAGGCTACACCTTC.

The V and J genes are TRBV7-9 and TRBJ1-3; D is unclear. Per the germline V gene, CDR1 is SEHNR and CDR2 is FQNEAQ (reference sequence). Trimming cost V 3 bases and J 7 bases, with 4 bases left between them. The CDR3 has 11 amino acids. The CDR3 loop is CASSFQNTIYF. In DNA form, the CDR3 reads TGTGCCAGCAGCTTTCAGAACACCATATATTTT.

The chain has TRBV6-5 and TRBJ1-6; D is perhaps TRBD1 (5 bases). V lost 3 bases and J lost 13, with 16 bases in between. CDR3 size: 14 residues. The germline V gene has CDR1 MNHEY and CDR2 SVGAGI. CDR3 protein: CASSYYPGLPPLHF. For the CDR3, the DNA is TGTGCCAGCAGTTATTATCCGGGACTTCCTCCCCTCCACTTT.

This chain links TRBV10-3 with TRBJ2-1; weak D call: TRBD1 (6 bases). The ends were cut back, 4 bases at V and 12 bases at J, with 31 bases in the middle. This CDR3 contains 18 residues. CDR1 is ENHRY, CDR2 SYGVKD, per germline. CDR3 loop: CAISGMARGRASKVAQFF. The CDR3 coding sequence is TGTGCCATCAGTGGGATGGCCAGGGGCAGAGCTAGTAAAGTCGCGCAGTTCTTC.

CDR3 in amino acids: CASSLGPSDTEAFF. The DNA for the CDR3 is TGTGCCAGCAGCCTTGGGCCTTCCGATACTGAAGCTTTCTTT. The chain combines TRBV25-1 with TRBJ1-1; D gene uncertain. V was clipped by 6 bases and J by 5 bases, with 16 bases between them. CDR1 MGHDK and CDR2 SYGVNS come from the germline V gene. The CDR3 extends over 14 amino acids.

This clone was observed a handful of times. V usage is TRBV12-5 and J usage is TRBJ2-5, with TRBD2 identical over 9 bases. Trimming at V came to 5 bases and at J to 5 bases, leaving 6 bases not matched to a gene. Germline values: CDR1 LGHNT, CDR2 FRNRAP. CDR3 length: 14 amino acids. As DNA, the CDR3 is TGTGCTAGTGGTGCTAGCGGGAAGAGGGAGACCCAGTACTTC. Its protein is CASGASGKRETQYF.

A few counts support this clone. The V gene is TRBV9, the J gene TRBJ2-3, with D possibly called TRBD1 or TRBD2 (7 bases each). The ends were cut back, 4 bases at V and 2 bases at J, with 17 bases in the middle. Germline V gives CDR1 SGDLS, CDR2 YYNGEE. The CDR3 length is 16 residues. The chain's CDR3 is CASSPQGGKLTDTQYF. The CDR3 DNA sequence: TGTGCCAGCAGCCCCCAGGGGGGGAAGCTCACAGATACGCAGTATTTT.

V gene TRBV10-1 combines with J gene TRBJ2-7; D is perhaps TRBD1 (6 bases). Germline V gives CDR1 WNHNN, CDR2 SYGVQD (reference sequence). The CDR3 has 14 residues. Trimming removed 0 bases at V and 3 bases at J, with 9 bases between. The CDR3: CASSESRTVYEQYF. In nucleotides, the CDR3 is TGCGCCAGCAGTGAGTCAAGGACAGTCTACGAGCAGTACTTC.

The rearrangement uses TRBV2 and TRBJ1-2; D gene ambiguous. The CDR3 runs 14 residues. The germline V gene has CDR1 SNHLY and CDR2 FYNNEI. V lost 3 bases and J 7 bases, leaving 15 bases between the germline ends. The CDR3 reads CASSETREVGGYTF. CDR3 bases: TGTGCCAGCAGTGAGACACGAGAGGTGGGTGGCTACACCTTC.

The genes are TRBV7-2 and TRBJ2-5; 12 bases are shared with TRBD2. From germline, CDR1 is SGHTA and CDR2 FQGNSA. J was trimmed by 2 bases and V by 5 bases; bases with no gene match: 15. This CDR3 contains 19 residues. CDR3 amino acids: CASSTPRTSGKRTQETQYF. CDR3 in DNA: TGTGCCAGCAGCACTCCTCGGACTAGCGGGAAGCGTACTCAAGAGACCCAGTACTTC.

This clone has just a few counts. V usage is TRBV5-7 and J usage is TRBJ2-7; unclear D gene. TRBV5-7 is known as an ORF, though its function is uncertain. The CDR3 is 9 amino acids. Deletions cut 9 bases from V and 7 bases from J, with 8 bases between. CDR3 DNA sequence: TGTGCCAACCTCTGGGAGCAGTACTTC. It specifies CANLWEQYF.

This chain uses TRBV20-1 with TRBJ1-1; D not certain. Germline assignment: CDR1 DFQATT and CDR2 SNEGSKA (reference sequence). Deletions cut 7 bases from V and 3 bases from J, with 9 bases between. The CDR3 is 11 residues long. This CDR3 reads CSVWLYTEAFF. CDR3 in DNA: TGCAGTGTATGGCTGTACACTGAAGCTTTCTTT.

V gene TRBV25-1 combines with J gene TRBJ2-1, with 11 bases identical to TRBD2. Trimming cost V 6 bases and J 8 bases; bases outside gene matches: 3. CDR3 length: 13 residues. CDR1 MGHDK and CDR2 SYGVNS come from the germline V gene. The CDR3 loop is CASRLAGGHEQFF. The DNA of the CDR3 is TGTGCCAGCAGGCTAGCGGGAGGACATGAGCAGTTCTTC.